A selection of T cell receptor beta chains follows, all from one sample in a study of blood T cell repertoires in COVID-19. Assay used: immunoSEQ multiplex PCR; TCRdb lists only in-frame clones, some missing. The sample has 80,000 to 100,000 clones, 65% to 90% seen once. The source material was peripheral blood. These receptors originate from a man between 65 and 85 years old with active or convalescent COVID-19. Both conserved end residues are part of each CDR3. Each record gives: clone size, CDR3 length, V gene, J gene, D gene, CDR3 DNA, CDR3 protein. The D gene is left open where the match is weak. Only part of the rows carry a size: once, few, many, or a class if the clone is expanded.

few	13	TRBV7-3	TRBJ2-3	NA	TGTGCCAGCAGCTTAAATAGCCCCGCCACGCAGTATTTT	CASSLNSPATQYF
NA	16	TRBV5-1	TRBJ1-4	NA	TGCGCCAGCAGCGCTAAAAACAGTCCAACTAATGAAAAACTGTTTTTT	CASSAKNSPTNEKLFF
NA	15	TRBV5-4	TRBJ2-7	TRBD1	TGTGCCAGCAGCTTGGGTCAGGGGGCGCAATACGAGCAGTACTTC	CASSLGQGAQYEQYF
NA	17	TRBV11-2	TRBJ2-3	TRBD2	TGTGCCAGCAGCTTGACTAGCGGACCAACTAGCACAGATACGCAGTATTTT	CASSLTSGPTSTDTQYF
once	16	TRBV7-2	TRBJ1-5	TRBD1	TGTGCCAGCAGCCCGAGACAGGGCGGAAGCAATCAGCCCCAGCATTTT	CASSPRQGGSNQPQHF
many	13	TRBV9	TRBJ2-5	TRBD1	TGTGCCAGCAGCTCTGACAGGGCAGAGACCCAGTACTTC	CASSSDRAETQYF
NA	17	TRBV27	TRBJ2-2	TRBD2	TGTGCCAGCAGTTCCCCCCGCGGGAGATACAACACCGGGGAGCTGTTTTTT	CASSSPRGRYNTGELFF
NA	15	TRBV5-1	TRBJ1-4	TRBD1	TGCGCCAGCAGCTTGACAGGGGGCATTAATGAAAAACTGTTTTTT	CASSLTGGINEKLFF
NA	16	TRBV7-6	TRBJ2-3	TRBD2	TGTGCCAGCACCTTAACCGGACTAGCGGGGGTATCAGCGCAGTATTTT	CASTLTGLAGVSAQYF
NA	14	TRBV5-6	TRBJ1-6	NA	TGTGCCAGCAGCTTGATATCCGACAGTCGGCCCCTCCACTTT	CASSLISDSRPLHF
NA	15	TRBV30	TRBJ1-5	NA	TGTGCCTGGAGTGCGGACAGCCTTAGCAATCAGCCCCAGCATTTT	CAWSADSLSNQPQHF
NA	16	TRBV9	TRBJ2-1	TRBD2	TGTGCCAGCAGCGTAGATAGGCGGGGGGTCTACAATGAGCAGTTCTTC	CASSVDRRGVYNEQFF
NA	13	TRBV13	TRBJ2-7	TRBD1	TGTGCCAGCAGTCTCGGGACAGCCTACGAGCAGTACTTC	CASSLGTAYEQYF
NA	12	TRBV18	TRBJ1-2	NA	TGTGCCAGCTCACATGAAGCGGGGGGCTACACCTTC	CASSHEAGGYTF
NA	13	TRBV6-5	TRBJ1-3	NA	TGTGCCAGCAGTTACTCGGTCCGGGACACCATATATTTT	CASSYSVRDTIYF
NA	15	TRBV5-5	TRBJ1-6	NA	TGTGCCAGCAGCTTGGCAGGGGTCTATAATTCACCCCTCCACTTT	CASSLAGVYNSPLHF
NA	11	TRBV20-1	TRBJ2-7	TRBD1	TGCAGTGCTGGGACAGTAGACGAGCAGTACTTC	CSAGTVDEQYF